Sequencing of this TCR beta chain was carried out in a study of T cell responses to AZD1222 COVID-19 vaccine. Notes on the study in general: Across spike, vaccine-associated CD4 TCRs were found, dominant at 160-218 and 743-854.

This CDR3 region has 10 residues. CDR1 and CDR2 (germline): MGHDK, SYGVNS. V was trimmed by 6 bases and J by 6 bases, leaving 5 bases between them. On this clone itself: Its antigen is not known. Other nucleotide sequences from this sample produce the same CDR3.

TCRdb's copy holds only in-frame clones and misses some; the assay was immunoSEQ multiplex PCR. The sample lists fewer than 200,000 clones, 70% to 90% occurring once. The receptor's source is an adult who received the AZD1222 COVID-19 vaccine. This chain links TRBV25-1 with TRBJ1-1; no definite D call. The sequencing used peripheral blood, collected 28 days after the second AZD1222 dose. CDR3 amino acids: CASRGAEAFF. The CDR3 DNA reads TGTGCCAGCAGGGGTGCTGAAGCTTTCTTT. Supplemented by reference TRBV25-1 and TRBJ1-1, the full variable domain reads EADIYQTPRYLVIGTGKKITLECSQTMGHDKMYWYQQDPGMELHLIHYSYGVNSTEKGDLSSESTVSRIRTEHFPLTLESARPSHTSQYLCASRGAEAFFGQGTRLTVV.